Sequencing of this T cell receptor (beta chain) was carried out in a study of Ad26.COV2.S vaccination and SARS-CoV-2 variants. Treatment specified: about 20 received Ad26.COV2.S at low or high dose, single or two shots; 5 received placebo; per-sample allocation not given. The study sampled participants on day 63 after the first vaccine or placebo injection. Assay: immunoSEQ multiplex PCR; the TCRdb copy retains only in-frame clones and omits some. The data contain approximately 420,000 clones, over 75% of them seen just once; the ten biggest clones take up 3.6%. The CDR3 loop spans 13 amino acids. V lost 7 bases to trimming and J lost 3 bases, with 13 bases between them. Germline V gene data show CDR1 as SGHNT and CDR2 as YENEEA.

The origin of this receptor is a person aged 18-65 years who received the Ad26.COV2.S COVID-19 vaccine or a placebo. V usage is TRBV11-3 and J usage is TRBJ2-7; D is uncertain. This specimen was peripheral blood, taken in a trial of Ad26.COV2.S vaccine versus placebo. The CDR3 loop reads CASTRYPLYEQYF. For the CDR3, the DNA is TGTGCCAGCACCAGGTACCCTCTCTACGAGCAGTACTTC. Looking up the rest from reference TRBV11-3 and TRBJ2-7 gives the full variable domain: EAGVVQSPRYKIIEKKQPVAFWCNPISGHNTLYWYLQNLGQGPELLIRYENEEAVDDSQLPKDRFSAERLKGVDSTLKIQPAELGDSAVYLCASTRYPLYEQYFGPGTRLTVT.